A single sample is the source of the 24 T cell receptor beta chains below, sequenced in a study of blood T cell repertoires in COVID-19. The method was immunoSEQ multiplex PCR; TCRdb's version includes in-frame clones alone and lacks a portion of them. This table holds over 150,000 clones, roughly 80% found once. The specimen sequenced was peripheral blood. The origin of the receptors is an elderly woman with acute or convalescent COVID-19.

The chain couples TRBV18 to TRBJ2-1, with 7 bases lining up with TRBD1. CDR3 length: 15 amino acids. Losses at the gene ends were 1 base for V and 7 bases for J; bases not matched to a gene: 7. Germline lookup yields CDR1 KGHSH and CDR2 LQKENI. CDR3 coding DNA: TGTGCCAGCTCACCACAGCAGGGGGTATTAAATGAGCAGTTCTTC. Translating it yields CASSPQQGVLNEQFF. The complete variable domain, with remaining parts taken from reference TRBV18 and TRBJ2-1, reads NAGVMQNPRHLVRRRGQEARLRCSPMKGHSHVYWYRQLPEEGLKFMVYLQKENIIDESGMPKERFSAEFPKEGPSILRIQQVVRGDSAAYFCASSPQQGVLNEQFFGPGTRLTVL.

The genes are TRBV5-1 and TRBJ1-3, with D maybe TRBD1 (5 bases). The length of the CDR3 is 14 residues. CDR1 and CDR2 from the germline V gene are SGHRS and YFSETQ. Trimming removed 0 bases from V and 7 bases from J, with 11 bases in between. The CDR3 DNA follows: TGCGCCAGCAGCTTGGACGGGGGGAGTAACACCATATATTTT. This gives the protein CASSLDGGSNTIYF.

Written as DNA, the CDR3 is TGTGCCAGCAGCAAGGGGGACTCGTACAATGAGCAGTTCTTC. Its protein product is CASSKGDSYNEQFF. This chain uses TRBV21-1 with TRBJ2-1; TRBD2 is the table's D call, not checked against the DNA. TRBV21-1 is tagged as a pseudogene. The CDR3 length is 14 residues.

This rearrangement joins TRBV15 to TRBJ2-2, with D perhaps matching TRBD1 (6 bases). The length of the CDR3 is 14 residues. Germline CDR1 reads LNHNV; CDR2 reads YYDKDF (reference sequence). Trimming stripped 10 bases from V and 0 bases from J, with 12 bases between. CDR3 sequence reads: CAIRQDANTGELFF. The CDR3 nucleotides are TGTGCCATCAGACAGGACGCGAACACCGGGGAGCTGTTTTTT. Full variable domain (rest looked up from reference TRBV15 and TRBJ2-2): DAMVIQNPRYQVTQFGKPVTLSCSQTLNHNVMYWYQQKSSQAPKLLFHYYDKDFNNEADTPDNFQSRRPNTSFCFLDIRSPGLGDTAMYLCAIRQDANTGELFFGEGSRLTVL.

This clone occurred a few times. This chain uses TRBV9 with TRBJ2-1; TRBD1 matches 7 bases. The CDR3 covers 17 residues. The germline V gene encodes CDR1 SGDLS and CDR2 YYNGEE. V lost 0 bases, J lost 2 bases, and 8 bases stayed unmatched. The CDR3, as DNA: TGTGCCAGCAGCGTAGGATCCGGGACAGCCACCTACAATGAGCAGTTCTTC. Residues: CASSVGSGTATYNEQFF. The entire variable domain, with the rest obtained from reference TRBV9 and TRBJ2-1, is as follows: DSGVTQTPKHLITATGQRVTLRCSPRSGDLSVYWYQQSLDQGLQFLIQYYNGEERAKGNILERFSAQQFPDLHSELNLSSLELGDSALYFCASSVGSGTATYNEQFFGPGTRLTVL.

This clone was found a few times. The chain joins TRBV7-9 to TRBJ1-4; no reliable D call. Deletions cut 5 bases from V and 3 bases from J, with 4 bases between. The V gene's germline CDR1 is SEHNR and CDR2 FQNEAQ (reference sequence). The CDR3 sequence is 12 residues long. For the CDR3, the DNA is TGTGCCAGCAGCCCTTCTAATGAAAAACTGTTTTTT. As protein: CASSPSNEKLFF.

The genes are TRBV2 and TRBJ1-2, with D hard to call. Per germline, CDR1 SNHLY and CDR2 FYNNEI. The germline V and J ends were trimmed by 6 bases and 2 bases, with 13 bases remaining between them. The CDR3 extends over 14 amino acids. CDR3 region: CASSRYAGNYGYTF. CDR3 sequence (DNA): TGTGCCAGCAGCCGTTACGCAGGCAACTATGGCTACACCTTC.

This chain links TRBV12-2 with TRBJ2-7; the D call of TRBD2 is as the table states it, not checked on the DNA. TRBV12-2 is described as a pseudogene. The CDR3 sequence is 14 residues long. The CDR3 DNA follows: TGTGCAAGTCGCTCCCGGGTCGGGTGCGACGAGCAGTACTTC. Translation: CASRSRVGCDEQYF.

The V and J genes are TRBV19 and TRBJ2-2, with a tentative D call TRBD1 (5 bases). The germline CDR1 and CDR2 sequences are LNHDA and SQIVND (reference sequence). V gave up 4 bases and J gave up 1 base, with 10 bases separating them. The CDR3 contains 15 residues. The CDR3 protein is CASSKITGNTGELFF. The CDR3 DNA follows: TGTGCCAGTAGTAAAATAACAGGGAACACCGGGGAGCTGTTTTTT. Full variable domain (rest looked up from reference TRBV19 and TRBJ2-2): DGGITQSPKYLFRKEGQNVTLSCEQNLNHDAMYWYRQDPGQGLRLIYYSQIVNDFQKGDIAEGYSVSREKKESFPLTVTSAQKNPTAFYLCASSKITGNTGELFFGEGSRLTVL.

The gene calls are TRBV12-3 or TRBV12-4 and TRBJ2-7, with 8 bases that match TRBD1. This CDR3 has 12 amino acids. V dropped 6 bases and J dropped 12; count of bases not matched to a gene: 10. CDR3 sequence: CASSPDRAYLYF. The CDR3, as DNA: TGTGCCAGCAGCCCGGACAGGGCCTACCTGTACTTC.

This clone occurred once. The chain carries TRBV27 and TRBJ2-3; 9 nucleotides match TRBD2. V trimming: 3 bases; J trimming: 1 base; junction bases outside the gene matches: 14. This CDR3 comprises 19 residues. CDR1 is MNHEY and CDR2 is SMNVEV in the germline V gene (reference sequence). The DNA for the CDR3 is TGTGCCAGCAGTTTTCATAGCGGGGGTGATCGCCTGGGCACAGATACGCAGTATTTT. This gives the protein CASSFHSGGDRLGTDTQYF.

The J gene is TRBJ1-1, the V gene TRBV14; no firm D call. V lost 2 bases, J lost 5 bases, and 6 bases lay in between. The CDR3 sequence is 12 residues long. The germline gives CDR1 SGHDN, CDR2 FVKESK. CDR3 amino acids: CASSQQNTEAFF. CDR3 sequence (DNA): TGTGCCAGCAGCCAACAGAATACTGAAGCTTTCTTT.

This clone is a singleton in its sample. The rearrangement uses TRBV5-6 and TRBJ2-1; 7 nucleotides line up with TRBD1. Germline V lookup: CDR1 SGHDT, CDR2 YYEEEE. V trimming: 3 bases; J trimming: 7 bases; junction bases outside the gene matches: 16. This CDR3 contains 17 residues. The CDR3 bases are TGTGCCAGCAGCTGGAGTGCTCGACCGGGACAGTCGAATGAGCAGTTCTTC. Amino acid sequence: CASSWSARPGQSNEQFF.

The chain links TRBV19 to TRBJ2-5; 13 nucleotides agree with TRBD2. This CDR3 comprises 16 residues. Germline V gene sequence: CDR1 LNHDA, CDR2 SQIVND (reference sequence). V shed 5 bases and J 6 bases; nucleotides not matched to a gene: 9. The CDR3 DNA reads TGTGCCAGTAGTTCCGGACTAGCGGGAGCAGCGAAGACCCAGTACTTC. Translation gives CASSSGLAGAAKTQYF. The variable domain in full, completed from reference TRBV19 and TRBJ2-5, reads DGGITQSPKYLFRKEGQNVTLSCEQNLNHDAMYWYRQDPGQGLRLIYYSQIVNDFQKGDIAEGYSVSREKKESFPLTVTSAQKNPTAFYLCASSSGLAGAAKTQYFGPGTRLLVL.

This chain's CDR3 is CASSVEVDEQYF. For the CDR3, the DNA is TGTGCCAGCAGCGTCGAGGTTGACGAGCAGTACTTC. This chain links TRBV2 with TRBJ2-7; D is ambiguous. Germline CDR1 and CDR2: SNHLY and FYNNEI. Trimming cost V 6 bases and J 5 bases, with 11 bases left between them. This CDR3 comprises 12 residues.

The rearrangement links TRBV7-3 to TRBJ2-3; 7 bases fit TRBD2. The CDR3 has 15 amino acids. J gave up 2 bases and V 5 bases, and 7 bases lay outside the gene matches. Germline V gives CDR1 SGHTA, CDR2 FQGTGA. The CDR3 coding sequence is TGTGCCAGCAGCGCCGTTAGCGGGCTCACAGATACGCAGTATTTT. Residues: CASSAVSGLTDTQYF.

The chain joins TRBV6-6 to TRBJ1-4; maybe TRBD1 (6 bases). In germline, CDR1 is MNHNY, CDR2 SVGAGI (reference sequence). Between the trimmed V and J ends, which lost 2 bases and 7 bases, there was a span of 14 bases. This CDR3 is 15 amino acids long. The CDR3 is CASSYGQGRGEKLFF. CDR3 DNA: TGTGCCAGCAGTTACGGGCAGGGGAGAGGTGAAAAACTGTTTTTT.

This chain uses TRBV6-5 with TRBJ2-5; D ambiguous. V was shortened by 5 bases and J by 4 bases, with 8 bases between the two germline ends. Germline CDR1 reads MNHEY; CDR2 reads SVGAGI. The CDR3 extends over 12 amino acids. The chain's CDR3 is CASSPVGETQYF. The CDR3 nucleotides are TGTGCCAGCAGTCCGGTCGGAGAGACCCAGTACTTC.

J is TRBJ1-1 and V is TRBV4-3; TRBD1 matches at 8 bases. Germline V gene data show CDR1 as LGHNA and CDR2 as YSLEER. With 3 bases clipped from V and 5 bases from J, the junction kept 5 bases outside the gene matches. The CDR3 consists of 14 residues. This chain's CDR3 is CASSQVTGGTEAFF. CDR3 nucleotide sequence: TGCGCCAGCAGCCAGGTCACAGGGGGTACTGAAGCTTTCTTT.

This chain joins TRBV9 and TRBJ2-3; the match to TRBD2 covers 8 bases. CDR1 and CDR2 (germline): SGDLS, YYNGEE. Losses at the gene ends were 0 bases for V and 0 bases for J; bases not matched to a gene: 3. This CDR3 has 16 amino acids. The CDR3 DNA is TGTGCCAGCAGCGTAGCGGGGGGGCTGAGCACAGATACGCAGTATTTT. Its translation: CASSVAGGLSTDTQYF.

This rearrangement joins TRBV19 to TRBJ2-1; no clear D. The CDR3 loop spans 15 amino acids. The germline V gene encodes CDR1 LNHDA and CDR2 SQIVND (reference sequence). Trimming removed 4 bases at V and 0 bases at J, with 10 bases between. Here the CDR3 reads CASSSTVGSYNEQFF. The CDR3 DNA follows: TGTGCCAGTAGTAGCACGGTTGGCTCCTACAATGAGCAGTTCTTC.

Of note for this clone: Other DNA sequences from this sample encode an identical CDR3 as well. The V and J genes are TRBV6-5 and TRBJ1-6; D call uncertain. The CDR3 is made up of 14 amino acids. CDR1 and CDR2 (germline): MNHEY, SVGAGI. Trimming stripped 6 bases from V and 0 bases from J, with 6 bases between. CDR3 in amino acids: CASRRSSYNSPLHF. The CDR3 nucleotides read TGTGCCAGCAGACGTAGCTCCTATAATTCACCCCTCCACTTT.

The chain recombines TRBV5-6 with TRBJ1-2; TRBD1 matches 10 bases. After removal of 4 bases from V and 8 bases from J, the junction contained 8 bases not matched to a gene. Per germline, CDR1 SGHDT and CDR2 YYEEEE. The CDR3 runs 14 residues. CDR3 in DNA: TGTGCCAGCAGCCCTACCGACAGGGGGCAAGGCTACACCTTC. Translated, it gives CASSPTDRGQGYTF.

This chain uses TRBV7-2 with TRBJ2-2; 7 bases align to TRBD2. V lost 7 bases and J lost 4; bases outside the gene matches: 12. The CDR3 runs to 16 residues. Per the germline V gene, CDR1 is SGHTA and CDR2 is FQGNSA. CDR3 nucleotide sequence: TGTGCCAGCACCCCGGTGGGCGGGGGAGGCACCGGGGAGCTGTTTTTT. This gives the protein CASTPVGGGGTGELFF.